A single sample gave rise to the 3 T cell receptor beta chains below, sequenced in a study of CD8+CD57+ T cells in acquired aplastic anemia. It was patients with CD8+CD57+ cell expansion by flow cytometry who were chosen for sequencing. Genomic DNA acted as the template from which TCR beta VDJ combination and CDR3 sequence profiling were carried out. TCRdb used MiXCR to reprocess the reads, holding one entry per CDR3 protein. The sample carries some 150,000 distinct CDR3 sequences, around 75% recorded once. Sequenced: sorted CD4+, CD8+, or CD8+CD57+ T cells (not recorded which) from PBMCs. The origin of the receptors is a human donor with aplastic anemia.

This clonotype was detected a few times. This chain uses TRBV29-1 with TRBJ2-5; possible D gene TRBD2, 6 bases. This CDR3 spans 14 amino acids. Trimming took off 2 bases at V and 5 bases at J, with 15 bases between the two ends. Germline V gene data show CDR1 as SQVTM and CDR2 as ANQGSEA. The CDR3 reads CSVETPTSTETQYF. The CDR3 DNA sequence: TGCAGCGTTGAAACCCCTACTAGCACGGAGACCCAGTACTTC.

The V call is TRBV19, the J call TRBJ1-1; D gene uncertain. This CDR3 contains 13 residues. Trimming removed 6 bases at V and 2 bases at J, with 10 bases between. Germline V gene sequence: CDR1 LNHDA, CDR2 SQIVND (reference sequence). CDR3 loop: CASREHVNTEAFF. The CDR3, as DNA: TGTGCCAGTAGGGAACACGTCAACACTGAAGCTTTCTTT.

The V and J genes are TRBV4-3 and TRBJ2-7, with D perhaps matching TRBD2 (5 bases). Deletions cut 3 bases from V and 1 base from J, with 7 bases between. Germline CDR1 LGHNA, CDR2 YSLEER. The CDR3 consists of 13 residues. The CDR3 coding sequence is TGCGCCAGCAGCCAGTCGGGGTCCTACGAGCAGTACTTC. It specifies CASSQSGSYEQYF.